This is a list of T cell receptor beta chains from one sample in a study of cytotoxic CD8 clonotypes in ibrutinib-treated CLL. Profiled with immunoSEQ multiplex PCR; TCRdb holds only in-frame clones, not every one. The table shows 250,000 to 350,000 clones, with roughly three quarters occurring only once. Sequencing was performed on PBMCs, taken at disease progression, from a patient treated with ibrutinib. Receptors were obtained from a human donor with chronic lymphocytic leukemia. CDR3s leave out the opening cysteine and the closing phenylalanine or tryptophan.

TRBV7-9	ASSSTDHNSPLH
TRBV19	ASSEWGGYEGNSPLH
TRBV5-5	ASSSLGGVGEQF
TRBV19	ASSTTGMAAGELF
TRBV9	ASSVGLAGGWDHEQY
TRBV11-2	ASSPGGKSPLH
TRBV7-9	ASSFDSHYEQY
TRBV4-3	ASSQVLSLGNTGELF
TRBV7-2	ASSSPGVREQF
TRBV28	ASSFGGLVYGYT
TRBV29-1	SVDTGEGVTQY
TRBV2	ASSDGQLAGVYNEQF
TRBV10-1	ASSDLGGPLREQY
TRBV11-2	ASSFTDSVRETQY
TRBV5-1	ASSLAWGPNQPQH
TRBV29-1	SVSLAGGYEQY
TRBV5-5	ASSRTGVRTTEAF
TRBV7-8	ASSQIRAGFGYT